A selection of T cell receptor beta chains follows, all from one sample in a study of cytomegalovirus exposure and HLA in healthy donors. Assay: immunoSEQ multiplex PCR; the TCRdb copy retains only in-frame clones and omits some. This sample has some 150,000 clones, with more than 75% found just once. Source material: PBMCs. These receptors came from a woman younger than 35 in good health and CMV-seronegative. CDR3s include the opening cysteine and the closing phenylalanine or tryptophan. D genes are given only for firm matches. The size of a clone is reported for some rows only, either as once, few or many, or as a class for expanded clones.

v_call,clone_size,d_call,j_call,cdr3_aa,cdr3_nt
TRBV11-3,.,.,TRBJ2-7,CASSPSQGYEQYF,TGTGCCAGCAGCCCCTCACAGGGCTACGAGCAGTACTTC
TRBV5-1,.,TRBD2,TRBJ2-1,CASSLAGGTSLNEQFF,TGCGCCAGCAGCTTGGCAGGCGGGACTAGCCTTAATGAGCAGTTCTTC
TRBV11-2,.,.,TRBJ2-2,CASSQNRYTGELFF,TGTGCCAGCAGCCAAAACCGGTACACCGGGGAGCTGTTTTTT
TRBV28,many,.,TRBJ1-2,CASSSGDGYTF,TGTGCCAGCAGTTCCGGGGATGGCTACACCTTC
TRBV4-3,.,TRBD2,TRBJ2-1,CASSQETSEYNEQFF,TGCGCCAGCAGCCAAGAGACTAGCGAGTACAATGAGCAGTTCTTC
TRBV5-1,.,TRBD2,TRBJ2-4,CASSLPSGTKNIQYF,TGCGCCAGCAGCTTGCCTAGCGGGACCAAAAACATTCAGTACTTC
TRBV23-1,few,TRBD1,TRBJ1-2,CASSQPDREDDGYTF,TGCGCCAGCAGTCAACCTGACAGGGAGGATGATGGCTACACCTTC
TRBV2,.,TRBD2,TRBJ2-5,CARKGQRGAPPETQYF,TGTGCCAGAAAGGGTCAGCGGGGGGCGCCCCCAGAGACCCAGTACTTC
TRBV18,.,TRBD2,TRBJ2-7,CASSPPRREGSYEQYF,TGTGCCAGCTCACCACCGCGCAGGGAGGGGTCCTACGAGCAGTACTTC
TRBV5-1,.,.,TRBJ1-3,CASSSELSSGNTIYF,TGCGCCAGCAGCTCGGAGCTTAGCTCTGGAAACACCATATATTTT
TRBV28,.,.,TRBJ2-7,CASSLSAGNEQYF,TGTGCCAGCAGTTTATCGGCAGGGAACGAGCAGTACTTC
TRBV1,.,.,TRBJ1-5,CTRPSGRGGIQPQHF,TGCACCAGACCCTCGGGGAGGGGTGGGATTCAGCCCCAGCATTTT
TRBV7-9,.,TRBD2,TRBJ2-1,CASSSEVAGAYEQFF,TGTGCCAGCAGCTCAGAGGTAGCGGGAGCTTATGAGCAGTTCTTC
TRBV5-1,.,.,TRBJ1-4,CASSLAGSPREKLFF,TGCGCCAGCAGCTTGGCCGGGAGCCCCCGGGAAAAACTGTTTTTT
TRBV28,few,.,TRBJ2-7,CATDPGGKSYEQYF,TGTGCCACCGATCCGGGGGGCAAATCCTACGAGCAGTACTTC
TRBV28,.,.,TRBJ1-6,CASSFRGGPLHF,TGTGCCAGCAGTTTTCGTGGGGGGCCCCTCCACTTT
TRBV5-6,once,.,TRBJ2-7,CASSLGNEQYF,TGTGCCAGCAGCTTGGGTAACGAGCAGTACTTC
TRBV6-4,.,.,TRBJ1-2,CASKAKDFGGYTF,TGTGCCAGCAAGGCAAAGGACTTTGGTGGCTACACCTTC
TRBV6-1,.,TRBD2,TRBJ2-3,CASSAATSGGTDTQYF,TGTGCCAGCAGTGCTGCGACTAGCGGGGGCACAGATACGCAGTATTTT
TRBV6-5,.,.,TRBJ2-5,CASSLTPGQETQYF,TGTGCCAGCAGTTTGACCCCGGGGCAAGAGACCCAGTACTTC